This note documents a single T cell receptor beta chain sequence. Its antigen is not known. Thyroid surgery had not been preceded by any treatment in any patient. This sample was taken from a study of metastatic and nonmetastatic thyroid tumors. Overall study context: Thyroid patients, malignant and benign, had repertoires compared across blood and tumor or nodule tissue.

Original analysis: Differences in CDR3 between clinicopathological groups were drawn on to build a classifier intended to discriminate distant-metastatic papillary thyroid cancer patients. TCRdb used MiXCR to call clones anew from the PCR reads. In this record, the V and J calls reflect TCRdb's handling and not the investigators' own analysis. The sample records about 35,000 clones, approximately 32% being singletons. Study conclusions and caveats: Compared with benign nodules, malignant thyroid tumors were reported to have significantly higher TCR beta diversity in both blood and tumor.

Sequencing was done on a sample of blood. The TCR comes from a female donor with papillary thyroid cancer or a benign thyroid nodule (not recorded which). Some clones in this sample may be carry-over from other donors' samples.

The CDR3 loop reads CASSPGGVSDEQYF. The CDR3 coding sequence is TGTGCCAGCAGCCCAGGTGGGGTTAGCGACGAGCAGTACTTC. This rearrangement joins TRBV6-1 to TRBJ2-7, with D perhaps TRBD2 (5 bases). The germline gives CDR1 MNHNS, CDR2 SASEGT. The CDR3 sequence is 14 residues long. Trimming pared 6 bases from V and 5 bases from J, leaving 17 bases between.